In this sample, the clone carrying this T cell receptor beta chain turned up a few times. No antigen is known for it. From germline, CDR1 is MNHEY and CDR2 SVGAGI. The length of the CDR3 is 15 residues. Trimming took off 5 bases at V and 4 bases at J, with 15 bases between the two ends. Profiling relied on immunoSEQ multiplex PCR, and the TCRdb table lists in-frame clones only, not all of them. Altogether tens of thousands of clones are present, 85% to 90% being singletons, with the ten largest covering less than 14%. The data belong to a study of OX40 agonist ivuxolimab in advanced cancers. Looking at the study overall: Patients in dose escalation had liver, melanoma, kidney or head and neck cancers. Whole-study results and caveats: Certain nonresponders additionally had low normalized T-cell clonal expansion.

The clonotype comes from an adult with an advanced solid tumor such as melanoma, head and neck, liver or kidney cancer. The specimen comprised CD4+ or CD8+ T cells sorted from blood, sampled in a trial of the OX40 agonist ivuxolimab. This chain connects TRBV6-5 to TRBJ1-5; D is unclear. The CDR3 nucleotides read TGTGCCAGCAGTCCACGGAGAGGGCCTAATCAGCCCCAGCATTTT. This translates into CASSPRRGPNQPQHF.